Listed below are T cell receptor beta chains from one sample, sequenced in a study of control samples from healthy donors and cancer patients. The repertoire was sequenced with immunoSEQ multiplex PCR; TCRdb's copy has only in-frame clones and lacks some. This table has over 80,000 clones, roughly four fifths appearing once. Sequencing used blood. These receptors were taken from a man in his fifties or sixties in good health. The CDR3 runs from the conserved cysteine through the conserved F or W. The D gene is left open where the match is weak. Some rows have no size entry. The others give once, few or many, or a class for an expanded clone.

TRBV4-1	TRBJ2-3	TRBD2	once	CASSQGGTSILTQYF	TGCGCCAGCAGCCAAGGGGGGACTAGCATATTAACGCAGTATTTT
TRBV7-9	TRBJ1-2	.	few	CASSMRGGYTF	TGTGCCAGCAGCATGAGGGGTGGCTACACCTTC
TRBV5-5	TRBJ1-3	.	.	CASSAVGGSNLGNTIYF	TGTGCCAGCAGCGCGGTGGGGGGCTCGAACCTTGGAAACACCATATATTTT
TRBV13	TRBJ2-3	.	once	CASSENLYTQYF	TGTGCCAGCAGCGAGAACCTTTATACGCAGTATTTT
TRBV5-6	TRBJ2-7	.	.	CASSPLEKSPYEQYF	TGTGCCAGCAGCCCACTGGAAAAGTCCCCCTACGAGCAGTACTTC
TRBV7-9	TRBJ2-3	.	.	CASSLSGAGTDTQYF	TGTGCCAGCAGCTTATCAGGGGCGGGCACAGATACGCAGTATTTT
TRBV19	TRBJ1-5	TRBD1	few	CASSRGTGENQPQHF	TGTGCCAGTAGTCGTGGGACAGGGGAGAATCAGCCCCAGCATTTT
TRBV25-1	TRBJ2-7	.	.	CASSQLGQGLSYEQYF	TGTGCCAGCAGCCAGCTAGGGCAGGGTCTTTCCTACGAGCAGTACTTC
TRBV29-1	TRBJ2-3	TRBD2	.	CSVERGLAGTDTQYF	TGCAGCGTTGAGAGGGGACTAGCGGGCACAGATACGCAGTATTTT
TRBV2	TRBJ2-1	TRBD2	.	CASSDRGLAGLYEQFF	TGTGCCAGCAGTGATCGAGGGCTAGCGGGCTTATATGAGCAGTTCTTC
TRBV18	TRBJ1-1	.	few	CASSRSLENTEAFF	TGTGCCAGCTCACGCAGCCTGGAGAACACTGAAGCTTTCTTT
TRBV3-1/TRBV3-2	TRBJ2-7	TRBD1	few	CASSPGQGAEQYF	TGTGCCAGCAGCCCGGGACAGGGGGCCGAGCAGTACTTC
TRBV6-5	TRBJ1-1	TRBD1	.	CASSYTGGLNTEAFF	TGTGCCAGCAGTTACACAGGGGGCCTGAACACTGAAGCTTTCTTT
TRBV24-1	TRBJ2-3	.	.	CATSGRHPPDTQYF	TGTGCCACCAGTGGGCGTCACCCCCCAGATACGCAGTATTTT
TRBV5-1	TRBJ1-6	.	.	CASSKGRDNSPLHF	TGCGCCAGTTCGAAGGGAAGAGATAATTCACCCCTCCACTTT
TRBV5-4	TRBJ1-3	.	.	CASSDAVGGGNTIYF	TGTGCCAGCAGCGACGCCGTCGGGGGAGGAAACACCATATATTTT
TRBV18	TRBJ2-1	.	.	CASSPKLAGSCGNEQFF	TGTGCCAGCTCACCAAAATTGGCCGGGAGCTGCGGCAATGAGCAGTTCTTC
TRBV5-1	TRBJ1-1	.	.	CASSFGVGGGTEAFF	TGCGCCAGCAGCTTTGGCGTCGGGGGAGGCACTGAAGCTTTCTTT
TRBV2	TRBJ2-7	.	.	CASSEMGRGAYEQYF	TGTGCCAGCAGTGAGATGGGCAGGGGCGCCTACGAGCAGTACTTC
TRBV6-6	TRBJ1-1	.	once	CASSYSSGDTEAFF	TGTGCCAGCAGTTACTCGAGTGGGGACACTGAAGCTTTCTTT
TRBV5-1	TRBJ2-5	.	.	CASSLGRGGRETQYF	TGCGCCAGCAGCTTGGGCAGGGGAGGAAGGGAGACCCAGTACTTC
TRBV7-9	TRBJ2-7	TRBD2	.	CASSLFRGAGDYEQYF	TGTGCCAGCAGCTTATTCCGTGGAGCGGGAGACTACGAGCAGTACTTC